Listed here are 27 T cell receptor beta chains from one sample, sequenced in a study of early stage breast cancer tumors. Using immunoSEQ multiplex PCR, the repertoire was profiled, and TCRdb retains in-frame clones only, with some absent. The sample has roughly 21,000 clones; about 76% are singletons. Sequenced material: blood. The source is a person in their 60s with breast cancer.

The chain carries TRBV29-1 and TRBJ2-3; tentative D call: TRBD2 (6 bases). The CDR3 length is 15 residues. CDR1 and CDR2 from the germline V gene are SQVTM and ANQGSEA. Trimming took off 4 bases at V and 4 bases at J, with 18 bases between the two ends. The CDR3 DNA is TGCAGCGTTGGACCCCCCGGGGACTTCCCAGATACGCAGTATTTT. Translation: CSVGPPGDFPDTQYF.

The chain links TRBV6-1 to TRBJ1-2; D call uncertain. From germline, CDR1 is MNHNS and CDR2 SASEGT. Trimming cost V 8 bases and J 4 bases, with 14 bases left between them. The CDR3 has 13 residues. In DNA form, the CDR3 reads TGTGCCAGCTCCCAGGAGTTTGGCTATGGCTACACCTTC. It is translated as CASSQEFGYGYTF.

The V gene is TRBV18, the J gene TRBJ1-3; D remains unclear. Germline-derived CDR1 and CDR2 are KGHSH and LQKENI. This CDR3 contains 15 residues. The V end was cut by 0 bases, the J end by 1 base, with 7 bases between. CDR3 residues: CASSPPDYSGNTIYF. The CDR3 DNA follows: TGTGCCAGCTCACCACCGGACTATTCTGGAAACACCATATATTTT.

This clone was seen more than once but under ten times. The chain has TRBV19 and TRBJ2-1, with D possibly matching TRBD1 (6 bases). The CDR3 loop spans 16 amino acids. The germline V gene has CDR1 LNHDA and CDR2 SQIVND (reference sequence). Trimming stripped 4 bases from V and 2 bases from J, with 15 bases between. The CDR3 coding sequence is TGTGCCAGTAGTAAGAGACAGGCCCAGACCTACAATGAGCAGTTCTTC. Translating gives CASSKRQAQTYNEQFF.

The chain couples TRBV19 to TRBJ2-7; 9 bases match TRBD2. Germline V gene data show CDR1 as LNHDA and CDR2 as SQIVND (reference sequence). The CDR3 spans 15 residues. The V segment lost 3 bases and the J segment 0 bases; nucleotides outside the gene matches: 3. The CDR3 DNA reads as TGTGCCAGTAGTATCCGTAGCGGGAGCTCCTACGAGCAGTACTTC. It yields the protein CASSIRSGSSYEQYF.

The chain recombines TRBV18 with TRBJ2-7; 10 positions match TRBD1. This CDR3 is built from 17 residues. Trimming cost V 3 bases and J 4 bases; bases outside gene matches: 12. Germline assignment: CDR1 KGHSH and CDR2 LQKENI. The CDR3, as DNA: TGTGCCAGCTCACCGGGTCTTCCGGGACAGGGGAAATACGAGCAGTACTTC. Its protein product is CASSPGLPGQGKYEQYF.

The V gene is TRBV5-1, the J gene TRBJ1-1; D call uncertain. Germline V gene data show CDR1 as SGHRS and CDR2 as YFSETQ. This CDR3 contains 14 residues. Trimming removed 6 bases from V and 2 bases from J, with 14 bases in between. In DNA, the CDR3 is TGCGCCAGCAATCCTCTTGGAAGAAACACTGAAGCTTTCTTT. Protein product: CASNPLGRNTEAFF.

This clone was recorded only once. The chain is built from TRBV9 and TRBJ2-2; possibly TRBD2 for D (6 bases). There are 15 residues in the CDR3. The ends were cut back, 6 bases at V and 2 bases at J, with 14 bases in the middle. CDR1 is SGDLS and CDR2 is YYNGEE in the germline V gene. CDR3 protein: CASTPGGGNTGELFF. The CDR3 DNA sequence: TGTGCCAGCACCCCTGGGGGAGGCAACACCGGGGAGCTGTTTTTT.

The chain uses TRBV10-3 and TRBJ1-1; 10 nucleotides align to TRBD1. Trimming took 5 bases from V and 2 from J; bases not matched to a gene: 5. Germline assignment: CDR1 ENHRY and CDR2 SYGVKD. This CDR3 has 15 residues. CDR3 protein: CAISKDRGGNTEAFF. The CDR3 DNA reads as TGTGCCATCAGTAAGGACAGGGGGGGTAACACTGAAGCTTTCTTT.

The rearrangement joins TRBV5-1 to TRBJ1-2, with TRBD1 identical over 8 bases. The CDR3 spans 15 residues. Germline lookup yields CDR1 SGHRS and CDR2 YFSETQ. Trimming took 2 bases from V and 3 from J; bases not matched to a gene: 6. This chain's CDR3 is CASSLLVTGDYGYTF. The CDR3 region has the DNA TGCGCCAGCAGCTTATTAGTGACAGGGGACTATGGCTACACCTTC.

The V and J genes are TRBV9 and TRBJ2-1; TRBD2 aligns across 9 bases. Germline assignment: CDR1 SGDLS and CDR2 YYNGEE. This CDR3 region has 18 residues. Trimming cost V 7 bases and J 0 bases; bases outside gene matches: 14. CDR3 nucleotides: TGTGCCAGCCGAGGGGGAGAGGGACTAGCCAACTCCTACAATGAGCAGTTCTTC. Translation: CASRGGEGLANSYNEQFF.

The chain uses TRBV10-1 and TRBJ2-2, with D maybe TRBD2 (5 bases). V lost 3 bases to trimming and J lost 5 bases, with 16 bases between them. Germline V gene data show CDR1 as WNHNN and CDR2 as SYGVQD (reference sequence). CDR3 size: 16 residues. In DNA, the CDR3 is TGCGCCAGCAGTGAAACGGAGATGAGGAGGACCGGGGAGCTGTTTTTT. This gives the protein CASSETEMRRTGELFF.

This rearrangement joins TRBV6-1 to TRBJ1-5; TRBD1 agrees at 7 bases. This CDR3 comprises 17 residues. From germline, CDR1 is MNHNS and CDR2 SASEGT. V trimming: 2 bases; J trimming: 0 bases; junction bases outside the gene matches: 7. CDR3 amino acids: CASSEWTGVFSNQPQHF. CDR3 coding DNA: TGTGCCAGCAGTGAATGGACAGGAGTTTTTAGCAATCAGCCCCAGCATTTT.

CDR3: CAVPPGQALEGNNEQFF. CDR3 DNA sequence: TGTGCCGTACCGCCGGGACAGGCCCTGGAGGGGAACAATGAGCAGTTCTTC. The chain employs TRBV19 and TRBJ2-1; 8 nucleotides match TRBD1. The CDR3 has 17 residues. V shed 11 bases, J shed 5 bases, and the junction held 20 bases outside the gene matches. Germline loops: CDR1 LNHDA, CDR2 SQIVND (reference sequence).

DNA for the CDR3: TGTGCCAGTAGCCAGGACTTCTATGGCTACACCTTC. Its translation: CASSQDFYGYTF. This chain joins TRBV19 and TRBJ1-2; D gene uncertain. The CDR3 covers 12 residues. The germline gives CDR1 LNHDA, CDR2 SQIVND (reference sequence). V shed 6 bases and J shed 4 bases, with 9 bases lying between them.

The genes are TRBV6-5 and TRBJ2-7; 8 nucleotides line up with TRBD1. The CDR3 runs to 14 residues. Trimming took 5 bases from V and 2 from J; bases not matched to a gene: 5. In germline, CDR1 is MNHEY, CDR2 SVGAGI. CDR3 DNA sequence: TGTGCCAGCAGTCCTGACAGGGGACCCTACGAGCAGTACTTC. This translates into CASSPDRGPYEQYF.

Written as DNA, the CDR3 is TGCGCCAGCAGCTTGATCGGGGCACTAGCGGGAGATACGCAGTATTTT. It encodes CASSLIGALAGDTQYF. This chain links TRBV5-1 with TRBJ2-3; TRBD2 aligns across 9 bases. The CDR3 sequence is 16 residues long. Germline loops: CDR1 SGHRS, CDR2 YFSETQ. V lost 1 base and J lost 5; bases outside the gene matches: 8.

V and J are TRBV11-3 and TRBJ1-4; 8 bases agree with TRBD1. The length of the CDR3 is 13 residues. The junction had 4 bases not matched to a gene; V was cut back by 5 bases and J by 8 bases. Germline lookup yields CDR1 SGHNT and CDR2 YENEEA. CDR3 protein: CASSGQGGEKLFF. The CDR3 DNA sequence: TGTGCCAGCAGCGGACAGGGCGGGGAAAAACTGTTTTTT.

Within the sample, this clone is medium-sized (0.01 to 0.1%). The CDR3 is CASSVPRGGLAGELFF. Here the CDR3 DNA reads TGTGCCAGCAGCGTCCCCAGAGGAGGACTGGCCGGGGAGCTGTTTTTT. The chain links TRBV11-1 to TRBJ2-2, with D tentatively TRBD2 (5 bases). CDR3 length: 16 residues. V was shortened by 5 bases and J by 6 bases, with 19 bases between the two germline ends. CDR1 SGHAT and CDR2 FQDESV come from the germline V gene (reference sequence).

V usage is TRBV5-1 and J usage is TRBJ2-3; D is perhaps TRBD2 (6 bases). Between the trimmed V and J ends, which lost 4 bases and 2 bases, there was a span of 11 bases. CDR3 length: 14 amino acids. The germline gives CDR1 SGHRS, CDR2 YFSETQ. The CDR3 coding sequence is TGCGCCAGCAGCCGGGGAGGCTACACAGATACGCAGTATTTT. It encodes CASSRGGYTDTQYF.

V is TRBV2 and J is TRBJ2-3; 8 nucleotides match TRBD2. CDR1 and CDR2 from the germline V gene are SNHLY and FYNNEI. Trimming took 4 bases from V and 2 from J; bases not matched to a gene: 8. This CDR3 spans 16 amino acids. The CDR3 coding sequence is TGTGCCAGCAGTGCCAGGCGGGGGGCCGTCACAGATACGCAGTATTTT. Translated: CASSARRGAVTDTQYF.

The rearrangement uses TRBV2 and TRBJ1-4, with 8 bases aligning to TRBD1. The CDR3 totals 14 residues. Germline values: CDR1 SNHLY, CDR2 FYNNEI. Unmatched junction bases numbered 3, after V lost 2 bases and J lost 7 bases. The CDR3 loop reads CASSERTGREKLFF. CDR3 DNA: TGTGCCAGCAGTGAAAGGACAGGGCGTGAAAAACTGTTTTTT.

The chain recombines TRBV18 with TRBJ1-1; a possible D gene is TRBD1 (6 bases). Trimming removed 3 bases at V and 5 bases at J, with 13 bases between. CDR1 KGHSH and CDR2 LQKENI come from the germline V gene. The CDR3 length is 14 residues. The DNA for the CDR3 is TGTGCCAGCTCACCGGGGGCGGGGCGAACTGAAGCTTTCTTT. Protein product: CASSPGAGRTEAFF.

The chain combines TRBV4-1 with TRBJ1-4, with 8 bases lining up with TRBD1. Germline V CDR1 and CDR2: MGHRA, YSYEKL. With 4 bases clipped from V and 7 bases from J, the junction kept 8 bases outside the gene matches. The CDR3 length is 15 residues. CDR3 in amino acids: CASSRYTGGVEKLFF. In DNA, the CDR3 is TGCGCCAGCAGCCGTTACACAGGGGGAGTTGAAAAACTGTTTTTT.

The V and J genes are TRBV7-9 and TRBJ2-7; 7 bases are a match to TRBD2. J was trimmed by 3 bases and V by 3 bases; bases with no gene match: 5. Germline CDR1 reads SEHNR; CDR2 reads FQNEAQ (reference sequence). The CDR3 loop spans 14 amino acids. This CDR3 is CASSFAGVNYEQYF. The CDR3 DNA sequence: TGTGCCAGCAGCTTCGCGGGAGTTAACTACGAGCAGTACTTC.

The chain combines TRBV6-1 with TRBJ1-5, with D unresolved. The CDR3 runs 10 residues. Looked up from germline, CDR1 is MNHNS and CDR2 is SASEGT. Trimming left V 5 bases short and J 5 bases short, with 1 base between. The CDR3 sequence is CASSYQPQHF. CDR3 bases: TGTGCCAGCAGTTATCAGCCCCAGCATTTT.

V usage is TRBV19 and J usage is TRBJ1-5; D remains ambiguous. This CDR3 comprises 13 residues. Trimming cost V 4 bases and J 6 bases, with 10 bases left between them. Germline V CDR1 and CDR2: LNHDA, SQIVND (reference sequence). This chain's CDR3 is CASSKLQSQPQHF. Here the CDR3 DNA reads TGTGCCAGTAGTAAACTACAGAGTCAGCCCCAGCATTTT. Full variable domain (outside the CDR3, taken from reference TRBV19 and TRBJ1-5): DGGITQSPKYLFRKEGQNVTLSCEQNLNHDAMYWYRQDPGQGLRLIYYSQIVNDFQKGDIAEGYSVSREKKESFPLTVTSAQKNPTAFYLCASSKLQSQPQHFGDGTRLSIL.